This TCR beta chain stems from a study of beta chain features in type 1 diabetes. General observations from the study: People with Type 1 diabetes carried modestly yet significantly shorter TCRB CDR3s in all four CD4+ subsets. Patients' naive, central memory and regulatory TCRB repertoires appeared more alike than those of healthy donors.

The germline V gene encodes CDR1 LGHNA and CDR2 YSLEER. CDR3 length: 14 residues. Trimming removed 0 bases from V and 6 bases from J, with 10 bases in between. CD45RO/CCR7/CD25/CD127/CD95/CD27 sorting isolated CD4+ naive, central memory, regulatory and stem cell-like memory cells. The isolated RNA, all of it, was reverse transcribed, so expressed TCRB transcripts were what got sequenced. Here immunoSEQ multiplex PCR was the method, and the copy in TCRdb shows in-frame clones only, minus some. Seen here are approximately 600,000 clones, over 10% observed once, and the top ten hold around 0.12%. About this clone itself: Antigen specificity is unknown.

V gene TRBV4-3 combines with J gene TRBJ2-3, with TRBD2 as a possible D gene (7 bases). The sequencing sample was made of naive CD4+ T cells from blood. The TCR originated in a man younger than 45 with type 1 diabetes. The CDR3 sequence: CASSQEGRGDTQYF. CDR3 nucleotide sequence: TGCGCCAGCAGCCAAGAAGGGAGGGGGGATACGCAGTATTTT.